This T cell receptor (beta chain) was obtained from a study of T cells in Graves' hyperthyroidism and ophthalmopathy. It was considered stable Graves' hyperthyroidism when ophthalmopathy did not progress within 18 months. The V gene's germline CDR1 is SGHRS and CDR2 YFSETQ. V was cut by 4 bases and J by 5 bases, with 10 bases left in between. The length of the CDR3 is 12 residues. This clonotype was observed at least ten times. TCR beta CDR3 sequences were amplified from RNA transcripts. With the HTBI primer set, the TCR CDR3 went through a first round of RT-PCR. MiXCR, applied by TCRdb to the multiplex PCR reads, yields one record per CDR3 protein. The repertoire holds approximately 370,000 distinct CDR3 sequences, with 14% to 15% as singletons.

Sequencing input: blood. The clonotype was recovered from a woman aged 25-40 years with Graves' hyperthyroidism. The chain uses TRBV5-1 and TRBJ2-7; no clear D. CDR3 region: CASSTTPNEQYF. The CDR3 coding sequence is TGCGCCAGCAGCACAACCCCCAACGAGCAGTACTTC.